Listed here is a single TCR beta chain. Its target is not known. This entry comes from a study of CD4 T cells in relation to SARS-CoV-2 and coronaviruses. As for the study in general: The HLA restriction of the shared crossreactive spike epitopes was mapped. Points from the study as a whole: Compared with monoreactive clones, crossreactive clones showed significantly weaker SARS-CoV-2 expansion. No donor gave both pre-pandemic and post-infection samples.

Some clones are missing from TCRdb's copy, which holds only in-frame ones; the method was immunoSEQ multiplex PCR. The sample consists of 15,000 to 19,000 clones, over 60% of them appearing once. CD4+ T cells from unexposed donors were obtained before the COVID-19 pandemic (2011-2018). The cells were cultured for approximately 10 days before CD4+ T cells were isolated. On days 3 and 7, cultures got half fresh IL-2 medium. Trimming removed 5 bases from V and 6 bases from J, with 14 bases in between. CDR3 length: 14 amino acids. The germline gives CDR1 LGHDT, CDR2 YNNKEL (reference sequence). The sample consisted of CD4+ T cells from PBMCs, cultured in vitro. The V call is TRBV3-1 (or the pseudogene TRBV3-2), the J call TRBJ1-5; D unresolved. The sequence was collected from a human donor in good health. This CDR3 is CASSGSYSGQPQHF. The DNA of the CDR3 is TGTGCCAGCAGCGGAAGTTACTCGGGTCAGCCCCAGCATTTT.